What follows describes a single T cell receptor (beta chain). No antigen is known for it. The sample holds other DNA sequences that translate to the same CDR3. The data were obtained in a study of cytomegalovirus exposure and HLA in healthy donors. Study conclusions and caveats: An assumption of roughly uniform sequencing depth across donors underlay the presence/absence analyses. Later analysis placed DRB1 highest and HLA-C lowest in TCR association rates, which differed by HLA locus.

The CDR3 runs 14 residues. The germline V and J ends were trimmed by 0 bases and 5 bases, with 9 bases remaining between them. Germline V gene data show CDR1 as SGHNT and CDR2 as YYREEE (reference sequence). Researchers ran the PCR with 60 Vbeta and 13 Jbeta primers. The authors' processing: Tens of millions of unique TCR beta chains, approximately 11 million of them shared, were counted by a later analysis. Libraries were prepared by immunoSEQ multiplex PCR; TCRdb keeps only in-frame clonotypes and omits some of them. From that table come the V and J calls and clone size; the DNA was used to work out D and trimming. Here the sample spans approximately 130,000 clones, more than 70% being singletons.

The origin of this receptor is a man aged 45-65 years in good health and CMV-seropositive. Sequencing was carried out using PBMCs. The rearrangement joins TRBV5-4 to TRBJ2-1; D unclear. The CDR3 DNA is TGTGCCAGCAGCTTGGGACTTAGCAACAATGAGCAGTTCTTC. Its protein is CASSLGLSNNEQFF.